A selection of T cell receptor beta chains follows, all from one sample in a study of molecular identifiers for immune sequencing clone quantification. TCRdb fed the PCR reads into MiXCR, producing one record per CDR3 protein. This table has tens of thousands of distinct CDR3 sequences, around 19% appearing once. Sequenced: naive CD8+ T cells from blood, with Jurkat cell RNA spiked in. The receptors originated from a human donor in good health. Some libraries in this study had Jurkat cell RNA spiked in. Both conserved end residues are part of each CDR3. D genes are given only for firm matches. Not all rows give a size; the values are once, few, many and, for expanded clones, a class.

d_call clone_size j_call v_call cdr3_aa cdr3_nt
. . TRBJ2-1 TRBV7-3 CASSLISGVYNEQFF TGTGCCAGCAGCTTAATTTCGGGAGTCTACAATGAGCAGTTCTTC
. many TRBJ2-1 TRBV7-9 CASSSTMRHEQFF TGTGCCAGCAGCTCGACGATGAGGCATGAGCAGTTCTTC
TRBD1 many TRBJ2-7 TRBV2 CASSKTGSGPYEQYF TGTGCCAGCAGTAAGACAGGGAGTGGGCCCTACGAGCAGTACTTC
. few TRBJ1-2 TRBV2 CASSEEFGYGYTF TGTGCCAGCAGTGAAGAATTCGGTTATGGCTACACCTTC
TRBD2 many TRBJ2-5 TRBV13 CASSLGPSGSRETQYF TGTGCCAGCAGCTTAGGTCCTAGCGGGAGTAGGGAGACCCAGTACTTC
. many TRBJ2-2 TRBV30 CAWGEAGELFF TGTGCCTGGGGTGAGGCCGGGGAGCTGTTTTTT
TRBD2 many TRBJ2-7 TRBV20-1 CSANRGLAGAGYEQYF TGCAGTGCTAATAGAGGACTAGCGGGGGCCGGCTACGAGCAGTACTTC
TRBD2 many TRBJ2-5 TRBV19 CASSARAAGMVETQYF TGTGCCAGTAGTGCCCGGGCAGCGGGAATGGTAGAGACCCAGTACTTC
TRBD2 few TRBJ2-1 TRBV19 CASRPPKSGSSYNEQFF TGTGCCAGTAGGCCCCCCAAAAGCGGGAGCTCCTACAATGAGCAGTTCTTC
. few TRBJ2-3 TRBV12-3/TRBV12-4 CASSSRGVLATDTQYF TGTGCCAGCAGTTCTCGTGGGGTACTCGCCACAGATACGCAGTATTTT
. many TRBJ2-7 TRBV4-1 CASSQRDSYFYEQYF TGCGCCAGCAGCCAACGGGACTCCTATTTCTACGAGCAGTACTTC
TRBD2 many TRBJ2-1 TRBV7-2 CASRPGTSVYNEQFF TGTGCCAGCAGACCCGGGACTAGTGTCTACAATGAGCAGTTCTTC
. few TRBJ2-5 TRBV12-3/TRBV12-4 CASSPLGETQYF TGTGCCAGCAGTCCTTTGGGAGAGACCCAGTACTTC
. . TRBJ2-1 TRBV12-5 CASGLVYSSYNEQFF TGTGCTAGTGGTTTGGTATACAGTTCCTACAATGAGCAGTTCTTC
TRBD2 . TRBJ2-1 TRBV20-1 CSARSGETHNEQFF TGCAGTGCTAGGAGCGGGGAGACCCACAATGAGCAGTTCTTC
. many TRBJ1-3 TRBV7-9 CASSSTDSGNTIYF TGTGCCAGCAGCTCGACAGACTCTGGAAACACCATATATTTT
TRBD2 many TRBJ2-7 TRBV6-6 CASTLTVMVVAGDEQYF TGTGCCAGCACTCTCACAGTTATGGTAGTAGCGGGAGACGAGCAGTACTTC
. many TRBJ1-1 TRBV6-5 CASNRLTGIITEAFF TGTGCCAGCAATCGCCTAACAGGGATAATCACTGAAGCTTTCTTT
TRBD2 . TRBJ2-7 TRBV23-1 CASFSALYIQPGGEQYF TGCGCCAGCTTCTCAGCCCTCTACATCCAACCGGGGGGCGAGCAGTACTTC
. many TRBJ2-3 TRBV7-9 CASRTSGLVTDTQYF TGTGCCAGCAGAACATCGGGTTTGGTCACAGATACGCAGTATTTT
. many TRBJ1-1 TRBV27 CASSLISQNTEAFF TGTGCCAGCAGTTTAATCTCACAGAACACTGAAGCTTTCTTT
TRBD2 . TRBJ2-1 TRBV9 CASGLDYNEQFF TGTGCCAGCGGACTAGATTACAATGAGCAGTTCTTC
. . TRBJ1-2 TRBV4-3 CAGSQDWTGSYGYTF TGCGCCGGCAGCCAAGATTGGACGGGTTCCTATGGCTACACCTTC
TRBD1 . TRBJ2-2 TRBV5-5 CVSSVGTGPIVSNTGELFF TGTGTCAGCAGCGTCGGGACAGGGCCTATAGTTTCCAACACCGGGGAGCTGTTTTTT
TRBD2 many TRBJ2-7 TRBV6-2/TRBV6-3 CASSSGLTYEQYF TGTGCCAGCAGTTCGGGACTAACCTACGAGCAGTACTTC
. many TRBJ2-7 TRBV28 CASSPRDTRLPYEQYF TGTGCCAGCAGCCCTCGGGACACCCGCCTACCCTACGAGCAGTACTTC
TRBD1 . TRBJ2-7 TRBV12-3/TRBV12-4 CASSPDREKQYF TGTGCCAGCAGTCCTGACAGGGAGAAACAGTACTTC
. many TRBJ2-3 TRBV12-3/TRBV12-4 CASSRQGPLSTQYF TGTGCCAGCAGCCGCCAGGGGCCCCTTTCGACGCAGTATTTT
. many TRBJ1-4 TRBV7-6 CASSLGSDVGKLFF TGTGCCAGCAGCTTAGGATCGGACGTTGGCAAACTGTTTTTT
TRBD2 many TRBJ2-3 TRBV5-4 CASSPVSWRENADTQYF TGTGCCAGCAGCCCTGTCTCGTGGCGGGAGAACGCAGATACGCAGTATTTT
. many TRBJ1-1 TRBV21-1 CATPILSSLQGNTEAFF TGTGCCACCCCAATCCTTTCAAGCCTCCAGGGGAACACTGAAGCTTTCTTT
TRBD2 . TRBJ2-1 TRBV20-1 CSARAYLLADLRNEQFF TGCAGTGCTAGAGCTTACCTACTAGCGGATCTACGCAATGAGCAGTTCTTC
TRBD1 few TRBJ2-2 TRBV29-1 CSATTGGGGELFF TGCAGCGCCACGACAGGGGGCGGAGGGGAGCTGTTTTTT
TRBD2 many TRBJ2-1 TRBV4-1 CASTSGMGYNEQFF TGCGCCAGCACAAGCGGGATGGGGTACAATGAGCAGTTCTTC
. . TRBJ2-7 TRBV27 CASSDIGVSYEQYF TGTGCCAGCAGTGACATCGGGGTTTCCTACGAGCAGTACTTC
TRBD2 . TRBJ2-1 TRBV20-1 CSAMGLADTLGIQYNEQFF TGCAGTGCTATGGGACTAGCGGATACCCTCGGGATACAATACAATGAGCAGTTCTTC
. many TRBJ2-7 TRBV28 CAISGSSYEQYF TGTGCCATCTCCGGGAGTTCCTACGAGCAGTACTTC
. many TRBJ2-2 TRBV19 CASSISQGGAGELFF TGTGCCAGTAGTATAAGCCAGGGTGGTGCCGGGGAGCTGTTTTTT
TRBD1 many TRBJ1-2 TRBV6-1 CASTLFPTGFAYGYTF TGTGCCAGCACTCTTTTCCCGACAGGGTTTGCCTATGGCTACACCTTC
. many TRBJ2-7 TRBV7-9 CASSLRGGISPDEQYF TGTGCCAGCAGCCTTAGGGGAGGAATTAGCCCTGACGAGCAGTACTTC
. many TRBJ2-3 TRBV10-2 CASSESVPKEGTDTQYF TGCGCCAGCAGTGAGTCGGTACCCAAGGAGGGCACAGATACGCAGTATTTT
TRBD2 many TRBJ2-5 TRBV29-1 CSVDGLVPPLETQYF TGCAGCGTTGACGGACTAGTTCCTCCATTGGAGACCCAGTACTTC
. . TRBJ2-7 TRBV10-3 CAISESTTYEQYF TGTGCCATCAGTGAGTCTACGACTTACGAGCAGTACTTC
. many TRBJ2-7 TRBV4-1 CASSQWTEYEQYF TGCGCCAGCAGCCAATGGACCGAGTACGAGCAGTACTTC
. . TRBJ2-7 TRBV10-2 CAGSDLTSSSYEQYF TGCGCCGGCAGTGATTTGACTAGTTCCTCCTACGAGCAGTACTTC